Presented here are 15 T cell receptor beta chains from one specimen sequenced in a study of blood T cell repertoires in COVID-19. The method was immunoSEQ multiplex PCR; TCRdb's version includes in-frame clones alone and lacks a portion of them. The data hold 70,000 or so clones, with roughly three quarters observed a single time. The material sequenced was peripheral blood. Every receptor here comes from a human donor in a cohort sampled during active COVID-19.

The chain combines TRBV15 with TRBJ2-1; the match to TRBD1 covers 11 bases. J lost 2 bases, V lost 6 bases, and 3 bases had no gene match. The CDR3 contains 15 residues. The germline V gene has CDR1 LNHNV and CDR2 YYDKDF (reference sequence). CDR3 region: CATSKDRGPYNEQFF. CDR3 nucleotides: TGTGCCACCAGTAAGGACAGGGGGCCCTACAATGAGCAGTTCTTC.

The chain combines TRBV6-1 with TRBJ2-1, with a tentative D call TRBD2 (6 bases). The germline V and J ends were trimmed by 4 bases and 0 bases, with 13 bases remaining between them. This CDR3 has 16 amino acids. Per the germline V gene, CDR1 is MNHNS and CDR2 is SASEGT. The CDR3 loop is CASSGWLASSYNEQFF. In DNA form, the CDR3 reads TGTGCCAGCAGTGGGTGGCTAGCGAGCTCCTACAATGAGCAGTTCTTC.

This chain connects TRBV13 to TRBJ1-2; TRBD1 matches 9 bases. Trimming cost V 1 base and J 4 bases; bases outside gene matches: 7. CDR1 is PRHDT and CDR2 is FYEKMQ in the germline V gene (reference sequence). This CDR3 has 16 residues. The CDR3 DNA sequence: TGTGCCAGCAGCTTAGCCGGCCGGGACAGGGTCTATGGCTACACCTTC. It encodes CASSLAGRDRVYGYTF. Variable domain in full (rest from reference TRBV13 and TRBJ1-2): AAGVIQSPRHLIKEKRETATLKCYPIPRHDTVYWYQQGPGQDPQFLISFYEKMQSDKGSIPDRFSAQQFSDYHSELNMSSLELGDSALYFCASSLAGRDRVYGYTFGSGTRLTVV.

The chain combines TRBV11-2 with TRBJ1-6, with TRBD1 identical over 10 bases. CDR3 length: 15 residues. Germline loops: CDR1 SGHAT, CDR2 FQNNGV. J was trimmed by 13 bases and V by 1 base; bases with no gene match: 7. CDR3 region: CASSLAGTGASPLHF. CDR3 coding DNA: TGTGCCAGCAGCTTAGCCGGGACAGGGGCCTCGCCCCTCCACTTT. The variable domain in full, completed from reference TRBV11-2 and TRBJ1-6, reads EAGVAQSPRYKIIEKRQSVAFWCNPISGHATLYWYQQILGQGPKLLIQFQNNGVVDDSQLPKDRFSAERLKGVDSTLKIQPAKLEDSAVYLCASSLAGTGASPLHFGNGTRLTVT.

V is TRBV4-2 and J is TRBJ2-7; 11 positions match TRBD2. Germline CDR1 is LGHNA and CDR2 is YNFKEQ. V was pared by 4 bases and J by 7 bases, with 12 bases of the junction left unmatched. This CDR3 has 16 amino acids. The CDR3 sequence is CASSPWGSGGAGEQYF. CDR3 coding DNA: TGTGCCAGCAGCCCCTGGGGTAGCGGGGGGGCGGGGGAGCAGTACTTC.

The chain is built from TRBV29-1 and TRBJ2-5; 8 bases match TRBD1. Trimming at V came to 5 bases and at J to 7 bases, leaving 12 bases not matched to a gene. Germline V gene sequence: CDR1 SQVTM, CDR2 ANQGSEA. The CDR3 runs to 14 residues. The CDR3 loop is CSVWPGQDSLTQYF. CDR3 DNA sequence: TGCAGCGTTTGGCCGGGACAGGATTCTTTGACCCAGTACTTC.

The CDR3 protein is CASSLTGGSTDTQYF. The CDR3 region has the DNA TGTGCCAGCAGTCTAACAGGGGGAAGCACAGATACGCAGTATTTT. The chain joins TRBV6-6 to TRBJ2-3, with 8 bases that match TRBD1. The CDR3 is 15 residues long. V lost 5 bases, J lost 0 bases, and 4 bases stayed unmatched. The germline V gene has CDR1 MNHNY and CDR2 SVGAGI (reference sequence).

The chain has TRBV5-4 and TRBJ2-5, with a weak D call TRBD2 (5 bases). The germline gives CDR1 SGHNT, CDR2 YYREEE (reference sequence). The CDR3 has 14 residues. Between the trimmed V and J ends, which lost 7 bases and 4 bases, there was a span of 17 bases. In DNA form, the CDR3 reads TGTGCCAGCTCCCCGGGGTGGATCAGAGAGACCCAGTACTTC. Translated: CASSPGWIRETQYF.

Many counts were recorded for this clone. V usage is TRBV28 and J usage is TRBJ1-2; D gene uncertain. Germline lookup yields CDR1 MDHEN and CDR2 SYDVKM. V was pared by 6 bases and J by 7 bases, with 15 bases between. The CDR3 loop spans 13 amino acids. Here the CDR3 reads CASSPGSPGGYTF. The CDR3 DNA is TGTGCCAGCAGCCCGGGTTCTCCTGGTGGCTACACCTTC.

This clone has at least ten counts. V and J are TRBV19 and TRBJ2-3; 12 bases are shared with TRBD2. The germline V gene has CDR1 LNHDA and CDR2 SQIVND (reference sequence). The CDR3 runs to 15 residues. V was pared by 5 bases and J by 5 bases, with 5 bases of the junction left unmatched. CDR3 sequence reads: CASSPSGGGLDTQYF. CDR3 in DNA: TGTGCCAGTAGTCCTAGCGGGGGGGGACTAGATACGCAGTATTTT. The full variable domain, rest sourced from reference TRBV19 and TRBJ2-3, is DGGITQSPKYLFRKEGQNVTLSCEQNLNHDAMYWYRQDPGQGLRLIYYSQIVNDFQKGDIAEGYSVSREKKESFPLTVTSAQKNPTAFYLCASSPSGGGLDTQYFGPGTRLTVL.

This chain joins TRBV10-3 and TRBJ2-1, with 12 bases aligning to TRBD1. There are 14 residues in the CDR3. Germline V lookup: CDR1 ENHRY, CDR2 SYGVKD. The trim removed 7 bases at V and 4 bases at J, leaving 2 bases unmatched. The CDR3 sequence is CAIKGQGAYNEQFF. CDR3 sequence (DNA): TGTGCCATCAAGGGACAGGGGGCTTACAATGAGCAGTTCTTC.

The chain has TRBV19 and TRBJ1-2, with D possibly being TRBD1 (6 bases). Germline CDR1 and CDR2: LNHDA and SQIVND (reference sequence). The length of the CDR3 is 15 residues. Between the trimmed V and J ends, which lost 9 bases and 5 bases, there was a span of 22 bases. DNA of the CDR3: TGTGCCAGCATATCTTTAGGGGGATCAAATTATGGCTACACCTTC. Protein product: CASISLGGSNYGYTF.

The chain joins TRBV11-2 to TRBJ2-3; possible D gene TRBD2, 6 bases. V lost 1 base and J 1 base, leaving 15 bases between the germline ends. Germline V lookup: CDR1 SGHAT, CDR2 FQNNGV. CDR3 length: 17 amino acids. Here the CDR3 reads CASSLVRWRGGTDTQYF. The CDR3 DNA sequence: TGTGCCAGCAGCTTAGTTCGTTGGAGGGGAGGCACAGATACGCAGTATTTT. The full variable domain, with the rest looked up from reference TRBV11-2 and TRBJ2-3, is EAGVAQSPRYKIIEKRQSVAFWCNPISGHATLYWYQQILGQGPKLLIQFQNNGVVDDSQLPKDRFSAERLKGVDSTLKIQPAKLEDSAVYLCASSLVRWRGGTDTQYFGPGTRLTVL.

J is TRBJ2-3 and V is TRBV7-9; no clear D gene. The CDR3 contains 14 residues. Between the trimmed V and J ends, which lost 2 bases and 3 bases, there was a span of 9 bases. CDR1 and CDR2 (germline): SEHNR, FQNEAQ (reference sequence). This CDR3 reads CASSLFEETDTQYF. For the CDR3, the DNA is TGTGCCAGCAGCTTATTCGAGGAGACAGATACGCAGTATTTT.

V is TRBV5-4 and J is TRBJ2-7; TRBD1 agrees at 11 bases. Germline V gives CDR1 SGHNT, CDR2 YYREEE (reference sequence). This CDR3 comprises 15 residues. V was clipped by 4 bases and J by 2 bases; unmatched bases: 5. The CDR3 bases are TGTGCCAGCAGCGTTCCGGGACAGGGGGCCTACGAGCAGTACTTC. The encoded protein is CASSVPGQGAYEQYF.